This TCR beta chain was captured by sequencing in a study of blood T cell repertoires in COVID-19. Study information: Collection of acute and convalescent COVID-19 samples took place in the United States, Italy and Spain. Sources were T cells, B-cell-depleted T cells, or PBMCs; the material itself was cDNA or gDNA.

The CDR3 is 12 residues long. The germline V gene has CDR1 MDHEN and CDR2 SYDVKM. Trimming stripped 7 bases from V and 9 bases from J, with 13 bases between. Original data processing: Reference gene primers were amplified, and this amplification served to estimate nucleated cell counts. The repertoire was sequenced with immunoSEQ multiplex PCR; TCRdb's copy has only in-frame clones and lacks some. D and trimming come from the DNA, and the V and J calls and clone size come from that table. The sample consists of 200,000 to 300,000 clones, over 80% of them appearing once. Sequenced input: peripheral blood. The chain couples TRBV28 to TRBJ2-1; D not certain. This TCR came from a woman aged 60 to 75 with active or convalescent COVID-19. CDR3 amino acids: CASTPPLGEQFF. CDR3 DNA sequence: TGTGCCAGCACCCCACCCCTCGGTGAGCAGTTCTTC.